The rows below give T cell receptor beta chains drawn from one sample of a study of lymphopenia after photon versus proton radiotherapy. The protocol was immunoSEQ multiplex PCR, while the TCRdb copy is restricted to in-frame clones and leaves out a portion. The sample contains 65,000 to 90,000 clones, 85% to 95% of which appear only once. Material: peripheral blood, obtained from a patient treated with photon-based radiotherapy. All receptors derive from a woman aged 40 to 50 with cholangiocarcinoma. CDR3s include the opening cysteine and the closing phenylalanine or tryptophan. D genes are given only for firm matches. Clone size is shown for a subset of rows, as once, few, many or a class of expanded clone.

CASSTVRGGEQYF,TGTGCCAGCAGCACCGTACGAGGGGGCGAGCAGTACTTC,TRBJ2-7,.,.,13,TRBV11-2
CSVGGTGGTEAFF,TGCAGCGTCGGCGGGACAGGGGGCACTGAAGCTTTCTTT,TRBJ1-1,.,TRBD1,13,TRBV29-1
CASSPSGSGDYEQYF,TGTGCCAGCAGCCCGTCAGGGTCAGGTGATTACGAGCAGTACTTC,TRBJ2-7,.,.,15,TRBV11-2
CASSLGTGVAGELFF,TGTGCCAGCAGCTTAGGGACAGGGGTAGCCGGGGAGCTGTTTTTT,TRBJ2-2,.,TRBD1,15,TRBV7-9
CASSPGSSFAQETQYF,TGTGCCAGCAGCCCCGGGTCAAGTTTTGCTCAGGAGACCCAGTACTTC,TRBJ2-5,.,.,16,TRBV27
CASSLARTYEQYF,TGTGCCAGCAGCTTAGCCCGGACCTACGAGCAGTACTTC,TRBJ2-7,.,.,13,TRBV11-2
CASSLAGGGYGYTF,TGTGCCAGCAGTTTAGCAGGTGGGGGCTATGGCTACACCTTC,TRBJ1-2,.,.,14,TRBV27
CASSYELGETQYF,TGTGCCAGCAGTTACGAGCTCGGAGAGACCCAGTACTTC,TRBJ2-5,.,.,13,TRBV27
CASRGYYEQYF,TGTGCCAGTAGGGGATACTACGAGCAGTACTTC,TRBJ2-7,.,.,11,TRBV28
CASSVGGGDYQETQYF,TGTGCCAGCAGCGTAGGAGGGGGAGATTACCAAGAGACCCAGTACTTC,TRBJ2-5,.,.,16,TRBV9
CASSLGLRGNYGYTF,TGTGCCAGCAGCTTGGGGTTGAGGGGTAACTATGGCTACACCTTC,TRBJ1-2,once,.,15,TRBV5-5
CASSHAGPGGHTYGYTF,TGCGCCAGCAGCCACGCCGGGCCAGGGGGGCATACCTATGGCTACACCTTC,TRBJ1-2,.,TRBD1,17,TRBV4-1
CASSVSRGTEAFF,TGTGCCAGCAGCGTAAGCAGGGGGACTGAAGCTTTCTTT,TRBJ1-1,.,TRBD1,13,TRBV9
CASSPGHLITGELFF,TGTGCCAGCAGCCCGGGACATTTAATCACCGGGGAGCTGTTTTTT,TRBJ2-2,.,.,15,TRBV5-5
CASSLNGIYEQYF,TGTGCCAGTAGTTTGAACGGGATCTACGAGCAGTACTTC,TRBJ2-7,.,.,13,TRBV19
CASSLGTGGNYGYTF,TGTGCCAGCAGCTTAGGGACAGGGGGCAACTATGGCTACACCTTC,TRBJ1-2,.,TRBD1,15,TRBV7-8
CASSPPTGGLVVLTF,TGTGCCAGCAGTCCCCCAACTGGGGGTCTAGTCGTCCTGACTTTC,TRBJ2-6,.,.,15,TRBV28
CASSVGTGGFATNEKLFF,TGTGCCAGCAGCGTCGGGACAGGGGGGTTTGCAACTAATGAAAAACTGTTTTTT,TRBJ1-4,.,TRBD1,18,TRBV9
CASSWGETQYF,TGTGCCAGCAGCTGGGGAGAGACCCAGTACTTC,TRBJ2-5,.,.,11,TRBV5-6
CAWSRQGGNEQYF,TGTGCCTGGAGTAGGCAGGGTGGTAACGAGCAGTACTTC,TRBJ2-7,once,.,13,TRBV30
CASSLYRGAVYGYTF,TGTGCCAGCAGTTTATATCGGGGAGCGGTCTATGGCTACACCTTC,TRBJ1-2,.,.,15,TRBV27
CASSLGVGTDSPLHF,TGTGCCAGCAGTCTAGGTGTCGGGACAGATTCACCCCTCCACTTT,TRBJ1-6,.,TRBD1,15,TRBV25-1
CASSLEAGLQPQHF,TGCGCCAGCAGCTTGGAGGCAGGACTTCAGCCCCAGCATTTT,TRBJ1-5,.,.,14,TRBV5-1
CASSKVRLYEQYF,TGTGCCAGCAGCAAAGTGCGCCTCTACGAGCAGTACTTC,TRBJ2-7,.,.,13,TRBV21-1
CATSREGQGNSPLHF,TGTGCCACCAGCAGGGAGGGACAGGGGAATTCACCCCTCCACTTT,TRBJ1-6,.,TRBD1,15,TRBV15
CASSFDSNTEAFF,TGTGCCAGCAGCTTCGACAGTAACACTGAAGCTTTCTTT,TRBJ1-1,.,.,13,TRBV5-5
CASSPSNSGNTIYF,TGTGCCAGCTCACCCTCGAACTCTGGAAACACCATATATTTT,TRBJ1-3,.,.,14,TRBV18
CASSPGASGAAPYGYTF,TGTGCCAGCAGCCCAGGGGCCTCGGGGGCGGCCCCTTATGGCTACACCTTC,TRBJ1-2,.,.,17,TRBV7-6
CASSAPSYEQYF,TGCGCCAGCAGCGCCCCGTCCTACGAGCAGTACTTC,TRBJ2-7,.,.,12,TRBV5-1
CASDRGVRKANEQFF,TGTGCCTCAGACAGGGGAGTACGGAAAGCCAATGAGCAGTTCTTC,TRBJ2-1,.,TRBD1,15,TRBV30
CASSVGLAGTRGTDTQYF,TGTGCCAGCAGCGTAGGGCTCGCCGGGACTCGAGGCACAGATACGCAGTATTTT,TRBJ2-3,.,.,18,TRBV9
CASSPGSRSGSEAFF,TGTGCCAGCTCACCAGGGAGCAGATCCGGTTCTGAAGCTTTCTTT,TRBJ1-1,.,.,15,TRBV18
CASSGERGTEAFF,TGTGCCAGCTCCGGGGAAAGGGGAACTGAAGCTTTCTTT,TRBJ1-1,.,.,13,TRBV9
CASSPQGDNTEAFF,TGTGCCAGCAGCCCCCAGGGGGATAACACTGAAGCTTTCTTT,TRBJ1-1,.,TRBD1,14,TRBV9
CASSLRTSGLVIETQYF,TGTGCCAGTAGTCTGAGAACCTCCGGACTAGTGATAGAGACCCAGTACTTC,TRBJ2-5,.,TRBD2,17,TRBV19
CASSEFGTVSGYTF,TGTGCCAGCAGTGAATTTGGGACAGTCTCGGGCTACACCTTC,TRBJ1-2,.,TRBD1,14,TRBV2
CASSEGGTSGSNEQFF,TGTGCCAGCAGTGAAGGAGGGACTAGCGGGAGCAATGAGCAGTTCTTC,TRBJ2-1,.,TRBD2,16,TRBV25-1
CAHSGTATYGYTF,TGTGCCCACTCCGGGACAGCGACCTATGGCTACACCTTC,TRBJ1-2,.,TRBD1,13,TRBV6-1
CASSPLTSGNLYEQYF,TGTGCCAGCAGCCCGTTGACTAGCGGTAACCTCTACGAGCAGTACTTC,TRBJ2-7,.,TRBD2,16,TRBV4-2
CASSSPGQGVGTF,TGTGCCAGCAGTAGTCCGGGACAGGGGGTGGGGACCTTC,TRBJ1-2,.,TRBD1,13,TRBV28
CASSFIGTSGYTGELFF,TGTGCCAGCAGCTTTATCGGGACTAGCGGTTACACCGGGGAGCTGTTTTTT,TRBJ2-2,.,TRBD2,17,TRBV7-8
CASSDNSGGATDTQYF,TGTGCCAGCAGCGACAATAGCGGGGGGGCAACAGATACGCAGTATTTT,TRBJ2-3,once,TRBD2,16,TRBV9